Detailed here is one T cell receptor beta chain. In the authors' methods: Quantification of nucleated cells was approximated via reference gene primer amplification. Profiling relied on immunoSEQ multiplex PCR, and the TCRdb table lists in-frame clones only, not all of them. That table is the source of V, J and clone size, and D and trimming were worked out from the DNA. The data hold 250,000 to 350,000 clones, with around 87% observed a single time. The data are from a study of blood T cell repertoires in COVID-19. Study-level background: Collection of acute and convalescent COVID-19 samples took place in the United States, Italy and Spain. In each case, the material was cDNA or gDNA derived from T cells, B-cell-depleted T cells, or PBMCs.

In germline, CDR1 is SGHAT, CDR2 FQNNGV. The CDR3 loop spans 15 amino acids. The V and J ends lost 5 bases and 9 bases respectively, with 20 bases between them. This TCR came from a woman in her forties or fifties who had recovered from COVID-19. Specimen: peripheral blood. This chain connects TRBV11-2 to TRBJ2-1, with TRBD2 as a possible D gene (6 bases). The DNA for the CDR3 is TGTGCCAGCAGCCCACCGCTTCTGACCGGGGGTGAGCAGTTCTTC. This translates into CASSPPLLTGGEQFF.